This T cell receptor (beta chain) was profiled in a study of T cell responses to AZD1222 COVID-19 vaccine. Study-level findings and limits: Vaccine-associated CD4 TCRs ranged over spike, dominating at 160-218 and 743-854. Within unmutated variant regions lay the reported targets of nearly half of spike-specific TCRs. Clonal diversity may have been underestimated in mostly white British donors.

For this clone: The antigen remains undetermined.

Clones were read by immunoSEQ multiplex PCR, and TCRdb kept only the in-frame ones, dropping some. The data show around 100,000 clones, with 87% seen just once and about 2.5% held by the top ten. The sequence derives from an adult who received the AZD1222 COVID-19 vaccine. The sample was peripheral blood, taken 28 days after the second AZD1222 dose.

As DNA, the CDR3 is TGTGCCAGCAGTTTATCCGACAGGGGTTCGTCTGAAGCTTTCTTT. It is translated as CASSLSDRGSSEAFF. V is TRBV27 and J is TRBJ1-1; the match to TRBD1 covers 8 bases. The V and J ends lost 0 bases and 6 bases, in that order; junction bases with no gene match: 6. Germline lookup yields CDR1 MNHEY and CDR2 SMNVEV (reference sequence). The CDR3 loop spans 15 amino acids.